This TCR beta chain derives from a study of blood T cell repertoires in COVID-19. TCRdb keeps only in-frame clones here, not all; method: immunoSEQ multiplex PCR. The sample lists some 190,000 clones, over 75% occurring once. Between the trimmed V and J ends, which lost 4 bases and 0 bases, there was a span of 16 bases. Germline values: CDR1 LNHDA, CDR2 SQIVND (reference sequence). This CDR3 contains 17 residues. This TCR derives from a woman in her 40s who had recovered from COVID-19. V is TRBV19 and J is TRBJ2-1; weak D call: TRBD2 (5 bases). Sequencing input: peripheral blood. The CDR3 sequence: CASSKISAVSSYNEQFF. The CDR3 bases are TGTGCCAGTAGTAAAATTAGCGCGGTGAGCTCCTACAATGAGCAGTTCTTC.